These T cell receptor beta chains were read from a single sample in a study of cytomegalovirus exposure and HLA in healthy donors. Sequencing was performed with immunoSEQ multiplex PCR; in TCRdb, only in-frame clones are kept and a portion is missing. Of around 63,000 clones listed, roughly 90% are singletons. Sequenced input: PBMCs. These receptors originate from a young woman in good health and CMV-seronegative. The conserved cysteine and the conserved F or W are not part of the CDR3 here. The order of the fields is J gene, D gene, V gene, CDR3 protein. D genes are given only for firm matches.

TRBJ2-5 | TRBD1 | TRBV19 | ASSHTGQQETQY
TRBJ1-5 | - | TRBV11-2 | ASSLTGTNQPQH
TRBJ2-1 | TRBD2 | TRBV6-4 | ASSDSEGGSGEQF
TRBJ2-3 | - | TRBV5-1 | ASVMPGTDTQY
TRBJ2-7 | TRBD2 | TRBV6-5 | AAWEGKTPYEQY
TRBJ1-4 | TRBD1 | TRBV5-1 | ASSGTGGNEKLF
TRBJ2-1 | TRBD2 | TRBV7-2 | ASSPGAGRAHNEQF
TRBJ2-1 | TRBD2 | TRBV27 | ASSFGTSGYNEQF
TRBJ2-4 | TRBD2 | TRBV27 | ASRKILAGRAKNIQY
TRBJ2-1 | TRBD1 | TRBV6-1 | ASSIQGNNEQF
TRBJ1-2 | - | TRBV10-3 | AISEPRTVGYT
TRBJ2-7 | - | TRBV6-1 | ASSEQSGGYEQC
TRBJ1-2 | TRBD1 | TRBV29-1 | SVKHRAFRGQGYGYT
TRBJ2-2 | - | TRBV7-9 | ASSSPSRQTNTGELF
TRBJ1-4 | - | TRBV28 | ATDPDLPGFATNEKLF
TRBJ2-2 | TRBD1 | TRBV7-8 | ASSFGQGRTGELF
TRBJ2-2 | TRBD2 | TRBV27 | ASSGLAGGPVTGELF
TRBJ2-6 | TRBD1 | TRBV6-1 | ASSERTGSSGANVLT
TRBJ2-3 | - | TRBV5-4 | ASSLVVGLSTDTQY
TRBJ2-7 | - | TRBV7-9 | ASSYGGLYEQY
TRBJ1-3 | - | TRBV27 | ASSSQGFSEGNTIY
TRBJ2-1 | TRBD1 | TRBV27 | ASSKPGGAYNEQF
TRBJ1-3 | - | TRBV18 | ASSLGLAGNTIY
TRBJ2-5 | - | TRBV7-2 | ASSLGHRETQY
- | - | TRBV7-8 | ASSFGGNSYEQY